This T cell receptor beta chain was recovered during a study of T cell responses to AZD1222 COVID-19 vaccine. Study-level information: Second doses at about 4 or about 12 weeks were pooled. Findings and limits, study-wide: Spike-specific TCR depth and breadth grew after two AZD1222 doses. Sampled repertoires all dated from after the peak T cell response.

A note on this clone: Its cognate antigen is unknown.

Sequenced by immunoSEQ multiplex PCR; TCRdb stores in-frame clones only, minus some. Of some 63,000 clones listed, around 80% are singletons. The input for sequencing was peripheral blood, taken on day 0 of AZD1222 vaccination. The source of this sequence is an adult in good health.

The CDR3 DNA reads TGCAGCGTTGTAGAGGATTTTGGTCAGCCCCAGCATTTT. Its translation: CSVVEDFGQPQHF. This chain connects TRBV29-1 to TRBJ1-5; D is ambiguous. V shed 4 bases and J shed 6 bases, with 13 bases lying between them. Germline CDR1 reads SQVTM; CDR2 reads ANQGSEA. The CDR3 is made up of 13 amino acids.